This T cell receptor beta chain was recovered during a study of early T cells in non-severe SARS-CoV-2 infection (dated by TCRdb to the early 2020s). For the wider study: Because TCR sequencing was done on bulk RNA from unsorted whole blood, the alpha and beta chains could not be paired. Results and caveats for the whole study, not just this receptor: VDJdb matching was skewed toward anti-spike CD8 responses and likely underestimated virus-specific expansions by missing private and CD4 specificities.

Library creation used 5' RACE. The sample was run on a NextSeq 500. Unique molecular identifiers were attached to individual cDNA molecules in the TCR library protocol so that sequencing error and PCR bias could be corrected. TCR alpha and beta chains were both sequenced, and the abundances of alpha and beta sequences in each sample were closely correlated with each other. Per the authors' processing: Decombinator V4 was used to perform V gene, J gene and CDR3 annotation of TCR sequences. TCRs were defined as expanded if a significant change between any two time points was detected under a Poisson model with p below 0.0001. TCR abundances were normalised to the total number of TCRs sequenced per sample and expressed as counts per million. MAIT TCRs were defined by TRAV1-2 paired with TRAJ12, TRAJ20 or TRAJ33, and iNKT TCRs by TRAV10 paired with TRAJ18. VDJdb, accessed on 1 November 2021, was searched for TCRs annotated for CMV, EBV and SARS-CoV-2, and TCRs annotated for more than one antigen were excluded. Using fastp trimming at Q25 and MiXCR clonotype assembly, TCRdb reanalyzed the public sequencing data and kept in-frame beta chains. Records with the same CDR3 protein are collapsed into one entry carrying the most frequent genes and DNA. These V and J calls rely on TCRdb rather than the paper's analysis. This sample holds 65,000 to 95,000 distinct CDR3 sequences; about a sixth were observed only once. The ten largest clones add up to 2.9% of the sample.

This was a case-control study nested in a cohort of healthcare workers in London, UK, who had nasopharyngeal swab PCR tests and blood samples taken every week. Healthcare workers were recruited during the week of the UK lockdown, between 23 and 31 March 2020, and followed weekly for up to roughly 16 weeks. From cysteine to phenylalanine, the CDR3 is 16 amino acids long. The read is trimmed to its CDR3 DNA, 48 bases read in frame from base 1. From a lookup of the germline V gene (reference sequence), CDR1 and CDR2 are LNHDA and SQIVND. V lost 6 bases and J lost 2 bases; the stretch between them is 19 bases long. Only a few counts were recorded for this clonotype. Its antigen remains unidentified. No base qualities exist here, and no much larger clone lies one base off it.

This clonotype originated in an adult who was a healthcare worker with PCR-confirmed SARS-CoV-2 infection or an uninfected control (not recorded which). The sequenced material came from whole blood. The rearranged segments are TRBV19 and TRBJ1-2; the D segment cannot be called with confidence. The sequenced DNA: TGTGCCAGTAGAGCAACACACAGAGCACAAAACTATGGCTACACCTTC. This codes for CASRATHRAQNYGYTF.